This T cell receptor (beta chain) derives from a study of T cell responses to AZD1222 COVID-19 vaccine. Whole-study results and caveats: Repertoire sampling was restricted to post-peak T cell response timepoints. Most donors were white British and more were female, and clonal diversity was possibly underestimated. Two AZD1222 administrations were followed by greater Spike-specific TCR breadth and depth. Among vaccine-associated CD4 TCRs, coverage spanned spike, with dominance at 160-218 and 743-854.

Clones were sequenced by immunoSEQ multiplex PCR, and TCRdb holds only the in-frame ones, with some missing. The sample holds 95,000 to 150,000 clones, approximately 85% seen once. As for this clone: Its antigen is unidentified.

The sequenced sample was peripheral blood, obtained on day 0 of AZD1222 vaccination. This clonotype originated in an adult in good health.

The CDR3, as DNA: TGTGCCAGCAGTCCGGGGGACTATGGCTACACCTTC. Translation: CASSPGDYGYTF. The rearrangement joins TRBV2 to TRBJ1-2; tentatively, D is TRBD1 (5 bases). With 5 bases removed from V and 3 bases from J, the gap between germline ends came to 7 bases. Germline V lookup: CDR1 SNHLY, CDR2 FYNNEI. The CDR3 is made up of 12 amino acids. The whole variable domain, filled in from reference TRBV2 and TRBJ1-2, reads EPEVTQTPSHQVTQMGQEVILRCVPISNHLYFYWYRQILGQKVEFLVSFYNNEISEKSEIFDDQFSVERPDGSNFTLKIRSTKLEDSAMYFCASSPGDYGYTFGSGTRLTVV.